These 15 T cell receptor beta chains were sequenced from one sample in a study of T cells in Graves' hyperthyroidism and ophthalmopathy. There were TCR beta CDR3 regions amplified from RNA transcripts. With the HTBI primer set, the TCR CDR3 went through a first round of RT-PCR. TCRdb passed the multiplex PCR reads through MiXCR, listing each CDR3 protein once. This table has more than 500,000 distinct CDR3 sequences, 15% to 20% appearing once. The sequenced sample was blood. The receptors originated from a woman under 40 with Graves' hyperthyroidism.

This clonotype was seen a few times. Mismatch with germline at one junction end may stem from a read error. The chain joins TRBV9 to TRBJ2-3; TRBD2 matches 9 bases. This CDR3 region has 17 residues. Germline CDR1 and CDR2: SGDLS and YYNGEE. CDR3 in amino acids: CASSVGGRLAVTDTQYF. CDR3 sequence (DNA): TGTGCCAGCAGCGTTGGCGGAAGACTAGCGGTCACAGATACGCAATATTTT.

Ten or more counts support this clonotype. The chain combines TRBV20-1 with TRBJ2-3; D gene uncertain. The CDR3 is made up of 11 amino acids. CDR1 is DFQATT, CDR2 SNEGSKA, per germline (reference sequence). Trimming pared 4 bases from V and 2 bases from J, leaving 4 bases between. The CDR3 bases are TGCAGTGCTACCGCCACAGATACGCAGTATTTT. This translates into CSATATDTQYF.

At least ten counts were recorded for this clonotype. The chain links TRBV12-3 or TRBV12-4 to TRBJ2-1, with 8 bases matching TRBD2. The CDR3 has 17 amino acids. Germline trimming cut 6 bases from V and 10 bases from J; bases unmatched to any gene: 20. CDR3 sequence: CASRPTAGGLASREQFF. CDR3 DNA: TGTGCCAGCAGACCAACCGCCGGCGGACTAGCCTCCCGGGAGCAGTTCTTC.

This clonotype was observed many times. The chain combines TRBV6-1 with TRBJ2-1; 9 bases line up with TRBD2. V trimming: 3 bases; J trimming: 6 bases; junction bases outside the gene matches: 6. Germline loops: CDR1 MNHNS, CDR2 SASEGT. The CDR3 is 15 amino acids. This CDR3 is CASSDSGSWGNEQFF. In DNA form, the CDR3 reads TGTGCCAGCAGTGATAGCGGGAGTTGGGGCAATGAGCAGTTCTTC.

Many counts were recorded for this clonotype. This chain joins TRBV5-5 and TRBJ2-1; D might be TRBD2 (6 bases). There are 15 residues in the CDR3. The V end lost 0 bases, the J end lost 0 bases, and 7 bases lay between the germline ends. The V gene's germline CDR1 is SGHKS and CDR2 YYEKEE (reference sequence). The CDR3 bases are TGTGCCAGCAGCTTGGTACTAGCCTCCTACAATGAGCAGTTCTTC. As protein: CASSLVLASYNEQFF.

Ten or more counts support this clonotype. The chain couples TRBV28 to TRBJ2-5, with unresolved D. V was shortened by 8 bases and J by 2 bases, with 18 bases between the two germline ends. The CDR3 totals 15 residues. Per germline, CDR1 MDHEN and CDR2 SYDVKM. For the CDR3, the DNA is TGTGCCAGCTCCCCCCCTCGCGACGAACAAGAGACCCAGTACTTC. Encoded protein: CASSPPRDEQETQYF.

This clonotype has a count of ten or more. The chain combines TRBV20-1 with TRBJ1-1; D perhaps matches TRBD1 (5 bases). V was shortened by 6 bases and J by 11 bases, with 22 bases between the two germline ends. Germline V gene data show CDR1 as DFQATT and CDR2 as SNEGSKA (reference sequence). This CDR3 is 13 amino acids long. The CDR3 DNA reads as TGCAGTGCCGAAGGGACCCAGCGGAGGAATGCTTTCTTT. As protein: CSAEGTQRRNAFF.

This clonotype was seen repeatedly, ten times or more. V gene TRBV3-1 combines with J gene TRBJ1-5; no clear D. V was trimmed by 1 base and J by 6 bases, leaving 13 bases between them. This CDR3 region has 15 residues. From germline, CDR1 is LGHDT and CDR2 YNNKEL (reference sequence). CDR3 coding DNA: TGTGCCAGCAGCCAAGGTACCGGGTTCGGTCAGCCCCAGCATTTT. Protein product: CASSQGTGFGQPQHF.

This clonotype came up a few times. The chain uses TRBV25-1 and TRBJ2-7; 7 bases match TRBD1. J lost 6 bases, V lost 3 bases, and 8 bases had no gene match. Germline CDR1 is MGHDK and CDR2 is SYGVNS. This CDR3 is 14 amino acids long. DNA of the CDR3: TGTGCCAGCAGTGAGGCAGGGGGTTCTGGCGAGCAGTACTTC. The encoded protein is CASSEAGGSGEQYF.

This clonotype has just a few counts. The rearrangement uses TRBV15 and TRBJ2-7, with 7 nucleotides matching TRBD2. The CDR3 contains 15 residues. Germline lookup yields CDR1 LNHNV and CDR2 YYDKDF (reference sequence). Trimming at V came to 11 bases and at J to 1 base, leaving 14 bases not matched to a gene. For the CDR3, the DNA is TGTGCCTCCGGGCCCGGACTAGACCAATCCTACGAGCAGTACTTC. Its protein is CASGPGLDQSYEQYF.

This clonotype was picked up many times. The rearrangement joins TRBV7-2 to TRBJ2-5, with D tentatively TRBD1 (5 bases). The germline V and J ends were trimmed by 3 bases and 5 bases, with 16 bases remaining between them. The CDR3 contains 15 residues. The germline V gene encodes CDR1 SGHTA and CDR2 FQGNSA. CDR3 in DNA: TGTGCCAGCAGCTTTCTCCCAGGACAATGGGAGACCCAGTACTTC. As protein: CASSFLPGQWETQYF. The variable domain in full, with the rest retrieved from reference TRBV7-2 and TRBJ2-5, is GAGVSQSPSNKVTEKGKDVELRCDPISGHTALYWYRQSLGQGLEFLIYFQGNSAPDKSGLPSDRFSAERTGGSVSTLTIQRTQQEDSAVYLCASSFLPGQWETQYFGPGTRLLVL.

This clonotype was detected ten times or more. The V call is TRBV28, the J call TRBJ2-7; D is possibly TRBD1 or TRBD2 (6 bases each). Trimming cost V 1 base and J 5 bases, with 12 bases left between them. Per the germline V gene, CDR1 is MDHEN and CDR2 is SYDVKM. The CDR3 runs 14 residues. In DNA form, the CDR3 reads TGTGCCAGCAGTTTATCACAGGGAGGTAACGAGCAGTACTTC. As protein: CASSLSQGGNEQYF.

The gene calls are TRBV20-1 and TRBJ2-7; 10 positions match TRBD1. Germline V lookup: CDR1 DFQATT, CDR2 SNEGSKA (reference sequence). With V trimmed by 2 bases and J by 7 bases, 8 bases remained unmatched. This CDR3 spans 14 amino acids. For the CDR3, the DNA is TGCAGTGCTAGATCCGGGACAGGGGTCGGGGAGCAGTACTTC. This translates into CSARSGTGVGEQYF.

The sample holds many counts of this clonotype. The chain is built from TRBV5-8 and TRBJ1-4; 8 positions agree with TRBD1. V dropped 3 bases and J dropped 8; count of bases not matched to a gene: 9. Germline values: CDR1 SGHTS, CDR2 YDEGEE. The CDR3 contains 15 residues. The CDR3 reads CASSSGQEKREKLFF. CDR3 nucleotides: TGTGCCAGCAGCTCGGGACAGGAGAAAAGGGAAAAACTGTTTTTT.

A few counts support this clonotype. V is TRBV10-3 and J is TRBJ2-7; TRBD1 aligns across 8 bases. V lost 4 bases to trimming and J lost 7 bases; unmatched junction nucleotides: 6. Germline-derived CDR1 and CDR2 are ENHRY and SYGVKD. The CDR3 consists of 13 residues. DNA for the CDR3: TGTGCCATCAGTGGTGACAGGGGAACAGAGCAGTACTTC. Translation: CAISGDRGTEQYF.